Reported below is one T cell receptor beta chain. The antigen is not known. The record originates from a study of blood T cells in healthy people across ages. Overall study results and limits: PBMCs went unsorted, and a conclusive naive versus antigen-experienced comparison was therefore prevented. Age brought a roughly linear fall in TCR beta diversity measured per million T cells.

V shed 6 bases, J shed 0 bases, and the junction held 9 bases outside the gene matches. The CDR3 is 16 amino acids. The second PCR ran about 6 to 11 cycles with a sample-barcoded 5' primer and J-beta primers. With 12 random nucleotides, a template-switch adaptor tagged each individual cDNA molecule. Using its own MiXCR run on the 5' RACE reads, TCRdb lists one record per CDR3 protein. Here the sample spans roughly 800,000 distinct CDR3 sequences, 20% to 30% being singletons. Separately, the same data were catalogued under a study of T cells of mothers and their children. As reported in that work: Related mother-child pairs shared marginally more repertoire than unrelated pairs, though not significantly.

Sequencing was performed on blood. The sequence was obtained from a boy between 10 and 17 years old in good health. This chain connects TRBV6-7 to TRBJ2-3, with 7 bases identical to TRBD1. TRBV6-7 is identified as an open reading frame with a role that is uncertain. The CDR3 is CASSLQGNPSTDTQYF. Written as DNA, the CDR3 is TGTGCCAGCAGCCTACAGGGGAATCCCAGCACAGATACGCAGTATTTT.